This entry describes one TCR beta chain. Trimming stripped 5 bases from V and 0 bases from J, with 8 bases between. The CDR3 has 15 residues. The V gene's germline CDR1 is MNHEY and CDR2 SVGEGT. The data originate from a study of blood T cell repertoires in COVID-19. Study in general: The United States, Italy and Spain supplied acute and convalescent COVID-19 samples. The analysed material was cDNA or gDNA that came from T cells, B-cell-depleted T cells, or PBMCs.

Original methodology: From reference gene primer amplification, estimates of nucleated cell counts were derived. Assay used: immunoSEQ multiplex PCR; TCRdb lists only in-frame clones, some missing. That table is the source of V, J and clone size, and D and trimming were worked out from the DNA. The sample holds around 29,000 clones, approximately 88% seen once. This TCR was recovered from a human donor in a cohort sampled during active COVID-19. The sample consisted of peripheral blood. The genes are TRBV6-2 or TRBV6-3 and TRBJ2-6; D is unresolved. As DNA, the CDR3 is TGTGCCAGCAGTCACCCCTACTCTGGGGCCAACGTCCTGACTTTC. The encoded protein is CASSHPYSGANVLTF.